The rows below give T cell receptor beta chains drawn from one sample of a study of cytomegalovirus exposure and HLA in healthy donors. The protocol was immunoSEQ multiplex PCR, while the TCRdb copy is restricted to in-frame clones and leaves out a portion. The sample has 90,000 to 150,000 clones; about three quarters are singletons. Sequenced sample: PBMCs. The receptor source for this set is a young woman in good health and CMV-seropositive. The CDR3 runs from the conserved cysteine through the conserved F or W. The order of the fields is clone size, J gene, V gene, D gene, CDR3 DNA, CDR3 protein. A D gene is named only where the DNA matches it firmly. Not all rows give a size; the values are once, few, many and, for expanded clones, a class.

clone_size: .; j_call: TRBJ2-2; v_call: TRBV30; d_call: TRBD1; cdr3_nt: TGTGCCTGCACAGGGGGCCCCGCTCGTACCGGGGAGCTGTTTTTT; cdr3_aa: CACTGGPARTGELFF
clone_size: .; j_call: TRBJ2-7; v_call: TRBV6-5; d_call: TRBD2; cdr3_nt: TGTGCCAGCAGGCGGGAGGGCGGGCCCGAGCAGTACTTC; cdr3_aa: CASRREGGPEQYF
clone_size: .; j_call: TRBJ1-2; v_call: TRBV2; d_call: .; cdr3_nt: TGTGCCAGCAAATGGGGGGGGGTTAACTATGGCTACACCTTC; cdr3_aa: CASKWGGVNYGYTF
clone_size: .; j_call: TRBJ2-7; v_call: TRBV5-6; d_call: .; cdr3_nt: TGTGCCAGCAGCCTCCAGTACAGGGCGGCCTACGAGCAGTACTTC; cdr3_aa: CASSLQYRAAYEQYF
clone_size: .; j_call: TRBJ1-2; v_call: TRBV4-1; d_call: TRBD1; cdr3_nt: TGCGCCAGCAGCCAAGGTCGCACAGGGGTAAGGGATGGCTACACCTTC; cdr3_aa: CASSQGRTGVRDGYTF
clone_size: .; j_call: TRBJ1-2; v_call: TRBV5-1; d_call: TRBD1; cdr3_nt: TGCGCCAGCAGCCCCGGGACAGGGGTTAATTTTAACTATGGCTACACCTTC; cdr3_aa: CASSPGTGVNFNYGYTF
clone_size: .; j_call: TRBJ2-7; v_call: TRBV27; d_call: .; cdr3_nt: TGTGCCAGCGGGACACCTCATGAGGAATCCTACGAGCAGTACTTC; cdr3_aa: CASGTPHEESYEQYF
clone_size: .; j_call: TRBJ2-7; v_call: TRBV6-5; d_call: .; cdr3_nt: TGTGCCAGCAGTACCTCCGGGGTCCCCTACGAGCAGTACTTC; cdr3_aa: CASSTSGVPYEQYF
clone_size: .; j_call: TRBJ2-3; v_call: TRBV7-9; d_call: .; cdr3_nt: TGTGCCAGCAGCCCTGGCAGGGGTACAGATACGCAGTATTTT; cdr3_aa: CASSPGRGTDTQYF
clone_size: .; j_call: TRBJ2-7; v_call: TRBV7-2; d_call: TRBD1; cdr3_nt: TGTGCCAGCAGCTCTGGACCTGACAGGGCCGAGCAGTACTTC; cdr3_aa: CASSSGPDRAEQYF
clone_size: .; j_call: TRBJ2-3; v_call: TRBV7-9; d_call: TRBD2; cdr3_nt: TGTGCCAGCAGCCATTACGGGGGGAGCACAGATACGCAGTATTTT; cdr3_aa: CASSHYGGSTDTQYF
clone_size: few; j_call: TRBJ1-1; v_call: TRBV9; d_call: .; cdr3_nt: TGTGCCAGCAGTCCGGTGAACACTGAAGCTTTCTTT; cdr3_aa: CASSPVNTEAFF
clone_size: .; j_call: TRBJ2-2; v_call: TRBV4-2; d_call: .; cdr3_nt: TGTGCCAGCAGCCAAGGAGAAGCGGTGGCCGGGGAGCTGTTTTTT; cdr3_aa: CASSQGEAVAGELFF
clone_size: medium-sized; j_call: TRBJ2-5; v_call: TRBV5-6; d_call: .; cdr3_nt: TGTGCCAGCAGCCCGGTATCCGTTGCCCGGGAGACCCAGTACTTC; cdr3_aa: CASSPVSVARETQYF
clone_size: .; j_call: TRBJ2-1; v_call: TRBV30; d_call: .; cdr3_nt: TGTGCCTGGGAAGGTAGCGGCTGGCATGAGCAGTTCTTC; cdr3_aa: CAWEGSGWHEQFF
clone_size: .; j_call: TRBJ1-1; v_call: TRBV2; d_call: .; cdr3_nt: TGTGCCAGCAGTGAACGCGGGATGGGGAACACTGAAGCTTTCTTT; cdr3_aa: CASSERGMGNTEAFF
clone_size: few; j_call: TRBJ1-1; v_call: TRBV7-8; d_call: TRBD1; cdr3_nt: TGTGCCAGCAGCGGAGACAGGGGGCGCAGAGCTTTCTTT; cdr3_aa: CASSGDRGRRAFF
clone_size: .; j_call: TRBJ2-3; v_call: TRBV6-5; d_call: .; cdr3_nt: TGTGCCAGCAGCCCGGGGTTAGCGAGCTGGCAGTATTTT; cdr3_aa: CASSPGLASWQYF
clone_size: once; j_call: TRBJ2-1; v_call: TRBV7-9; d_call: TRBD2; cdr3_nt: TGTGCCAGCAGTCCGGGGACTAGCAGCGGGGGGCAGTTCTTC; cdr3_aa: CASSPGTSSGGQFF
clone_size: .; j_call: TRBJ2-1; v_call: TRBV11-3; d_call: TRBD2; cdr3_nt: TGTGCCAGCAGCCTAGCGGGGAGCTCCTACAATGAGCAGTTCTTC; cdr3_aa: CASSLAGSSYNEQFF
clone_size: .; j_call: TRBJ2-5; v_call: TRBV5-5; d_call: TRBD2; cdr3_nt: TGTGCCAGCAGCGAACTAGCGGGGGGCCAAGAGACCCAGTACTTC; cdr3_aa: CASSELAGGQETQYF
clone_size: .; j_call: TRBJ2-7; v_call: TRBV5-1; d_call: .; cdr3_nt: TGCGCCAGCAGCTTGTCTACAGCCTACGAGCAGTACTTC; cdr3_aa: CASSLSTAYEQYF
clone_size: .; j_call: TRBJ1-6; v_call: TRBV7-2; d_call: .; cdr3_nt: TGTGCCAGCAGCCACGACAGCCCATTCTATAATTCACCCCTCCACTTT; cdr3_aa: CASSHDSPFYNSPLHF
clone_size: few; j_call: TRBJ2-2; v_call: TRBV4-3; d_call: .; cdr3_nt: TGCGCCAGCAGCCTTGCTGCGACAGGCAACACCGGGGAGCTGTTTTTT; cdr3_aa: CASSLAATGNTGELFF
clone_size: .; j_call: TRBJ2-7; v_call: TRBV11-2; d_call: .; cdr3_nt: TGTGCCAGCAGGGTCGGACTAAAGTTCTACGAGCAGTACTTC; cdr3_aa: CASRVGLKFYEQYF
clone_size: .; j_call: TRBJ1-5; v_call: TRBV10-3; d_call: .; cdr3_nt: TGTGCCACCTCACACGGGACGGGAGGCAATCAGCCCCAGCATTTT; cdr3_aa: CATSHGTGGNQPQHF
clone_size: .; j_call: TRBJ2-5; v_call: TRBV2; d_call: TRBD2; cdr3_nt: TGTGCCAGCAGTGAGGGGACTAGCGATAAGACCCAGTACTTC; cdr3_aa: CASSEGTSDKTQYF
clone_size: .; j_call: TRBJ2-3; v_call: TRBV6-6; d_call: .; cdr3_nt: TGTGCCAGCAGCCGAACGGGGGAACCATCGGAAACGCAGTATTTT; cdr3_aa: CASSRTGEPSETQYF
clone_size: .; j_call: TRBJ2-7; v_call: TRBV5-1; d_call: .; cdr3_nt: TGCGCCAGCAGCCGGGGGTCTGGGGGGTCCTACGAGCAGTACTTC; cdr3_aa: CASSRGSGGSYEQYF
clone_size: .; j_call: TRBJ2-7; v_call: TRBV18; d_call: TRBD1; cdr3_nt: TGTGCCAGCTCACCAAGGACAGGGGGTTGGTACGAGCAGTACTTC; cdr3_aa: CASSPRTGGWYEQYF
clone_size: few; j_call: TRBJ2-7; v_call: TRBV5-5; d_call: TRBD2; cdr3_nt: TGTGCCAGCAGCTTGGGGAGTCTAGCGGGAACCCACGAGCAGTACTTC; cdr3_aa: CASSLGSLAGTHEQYF
clone_size: .; j_call: TRBJ2-3; v_call: TRBV7-6; d_call: TRBD2; cdr3_nt: TGTGCCAGCAGCCTTAGCGGGGGGCGCACAGATACGCAGTATTTT; cdr3_aa: CASSLSGGRTDTQYF
clone_size: .; j_call: TRBJ2-7; v_call: TRBV27; d_call: .; cdr3_nt: TGTGCCAGCAGTCTAGGGACATCCTACGAGCAGTACTTC; cdr3_aa: CASSLGTSYEQYF
clone_size: .; j_call: TRBJ2-2; v_call: TRBV29-1; d_call: .; cdr3_nt: TGCAGCGTTGATGGACCGGGCTCAGGGGCGAACACCGGGGAGCTGTTTTTT; cdr3_aa: CSVDGPGSGANTGELFF
clone_size: .; j_call: TRBJ2-3; v_call: TRBV7-3; d_call: TRBD1; cdr3_nt: TGTGCCAGCAGCTTTCTGGGACAGAGCACAGATACGCAGTATTTT; cdr3_aa: CASSFLGQSTDTQYF
clone_size: .; j_call: TRBJ1-1; v_call: TRBV4-1; d_call: .; cdr3_nt: TGCGCCAGCAGCCAAGAGGTCACAAGAATGAACACTGAAGCTTTCTTT; cdr3_aa: CASSQEVTRMNTEAFF
clone_size: .; j_call: TRBJ2-5; v_call: TRBV5-1; d_call: .; cdr3_nt: TGCGCCAGCAGCCGGGGTAGGCAAGAGACCCAGTACTTC; cdr3_aa: CASSRGRQETQYF
clone_size: .; j_call: TRBJ2-5; v_call: TRBV28; d_call: TRBD2; cdr3_nt: TGTGCCAGCAGTACAAGACTAGCGGGGGGACAAGAGACCCAGTACTTC; cdr3_aa: CASSTRLAGGQETQYF
clone_size: .; j_call: TRBJ2-1; v_call: TRBV10-3; d_call: TRBD2; cdr3_nt: TGTGCCATCAGTGAGTCCTGGACTAGCGGGGGGAGTTTGGATGAGCAGTTCTTC; cdr3_aa: CAISESWTSGGSLDEQFF
clone_size: .; j_call: TRBJ1-5; v_call: TRBV27; d_call: .; cdr3_nt: TGTGCCAGCAGACAGGGTTTGGATAATCAGCCCCAGCATTTT; cdr3_aa: CASRQGLDNQPQHF
clone_size: .; j_call: TRBJ2-7; v_call: TRBV7-2; d_call: TRBD1; cdr3_nt: TGTGCCAGCAGCTTAGCGGGACAGGTCTCCTACGAGCAGTACTTC; cdr3_aa: CASSLAGQVSYEQYF
clone_size: .; j_call: TRBJ1-2; v_call: TRBV6-7; d_call: .; cdr3_nt: TGTGCCAGCAACAAATGTAACACCCTTTATGGCTACACCTTC; cdr3_aa: CASNKCNTLYGYTF
clone_size: .; j_call: TRBJ2-7; v_call: TRBV11-2; d_call: .; cdr3_nt: TGTGCCAGCAGCCCCCAGGGGTTGGGAGAGCAGTACTTC; cdr3_aa: CASSPQGLGEQYF
clone_size: .; j_call: TRBJ2-2; v_call: TRBV7-9; d_call: .; cdr3_nt: TGTGCCAGCAGCCCTGACACCGGGGAGCTGTTTTTT; cdr3_aa: CASSPDTGELFF
clone_size: .; j_call: TRBJ2-1; v_call: TRBV9; d_call: TRBD2; cdr3_nt: TGTGCCAGCAGCGTAGCGGGGGAGGGGTTCAATGAGCAGTTCTTC; cdr3_aa: CASSVAGEGFNEQFF
clone_size: .; j_call: TRBJ2-1; v_call: TRBV4-2; d_call: .; cdr3_nt: TGTGCCAGCAGCCAAGAATCGCCGAGCTCCTACAATGAGCAGTTCTTC; cdr3_aa: CASSQESPSSYNEQFF